This T cell receptor (beta chain) is from a study of shared clonotypes between healthy human individuals. Study context: Every donor yielded three CD4 naive, three CD4 memory, two CD8 naive and one CD8 memory plate.

Points from the study as a whole: Researchers found naive subsets generally carried larger estimated richness than memory subsets.

Sequencing was performed with immunoSEQ multiplex PCR; in TCRdb, only in-frame clones are kept and a portion is missing. The sample shows some 320,000 clones, around 90% of them seen only once. CCR7-negative CD45RA+ TemRA cells were combined with CD45RO+ cells to form CD8 memory. To note about this clone: Its antigen is unknown.

Material for sequencing was memory CD8+ T cells sorted from blood. Subset defined: CD45RO+ cells pooled with CCR7-negative TemRA cells. This TCR derives from a man between 18 and 29 years old in good health.

CDR3 DNA sequence: TGCGCCAGCAGCTTGGGAAATAACAGGGGGAACTATGGCTACACCTTC. Protein: CASSLGNNRGNYGYTF. The chain recombines TRBV5-1 with TRBJ1-2, with 8 bases matching TRBD1. This CDR3 comprises 16 residues. Per the germline V gene, CDR1 is SGHRS and CDR2 is YFSETQ. V gave up 0 bases and J gave up 2 bases; unmatched junction bases: 6.